One and the same sample provided the 21 T cell receptor beta chains below, sequenced in a study of blood T cell repertoires in COVID-19. The assay was immunoSEQ multiplex PCR, and TCRdb's table has in-frame clones only and misses some. The repertoire includes some 220,000 clones, about 85% of them detected once, and around 3% sits in the top ten. The material sequenced was peripheral blood. Receptors originate from a man between 50 and 59 years old who had recovered from COVID-19.

This chain uses TRBV3-1 (or the pseudogene TRBV3-2) with TRBJ2-3; D is undetermined. Germline CDR1 LGHDT, CDR2 YNNKEL (reference sequence). Trimming left V 4 bases short and J 2 bases short, with 13 bases between. The CDR3 has 15 amino acids. CDR3: CASSPPGPHTDTQYF. CDR3 DNA: TGTGCCAGCAGCCCGCCTGGGCCCCACACAGATACGCAGTATTTT.

The chain recombines TRBV3-1 (or the pseudogene TRBV3-2) with TRBJ1-5; possibly TRBD1 for D (5 bases). The CDR3 has 14 residues. Germline CDR1 reads LGHDT; CDR2 reads YNNKEL (reference sequence). The ends were cut back, 9 bases at V and 7 bases at J, with 19 bases in the middle. This chain's CDR3 is CARPQGGHGQPQHF. The CDR3 nucleotides read TGTGCCAGACCCCAGGGAGGTCACGGGCAGCCCCAGCATTTT.

CDR3: CASSQHIGQLYGYTF. CDR3 nucleotide sequence: TGCGCCAGCAGCCAGCATATTGGACAGCTCTATGGCTACACCTTC. The chain couples TRBV4-1 to TRBJ1-2; TRBD1 is a possible D gene (6 bases). The CDR3 totals 15 residues. Trimming pared 3 bases from V and 4 bases from J, leaving 15 bases between. Germline V lookup: CDR1 MGHRA, CDR2 YSYEKL.

This clone was detected once. The CDR3 sequence is CASSPPGARGSYEQYF. DNA of the CDR3: TGTGCCAGCTCACCCCCGGGCGCCAGGGGTTCCTACGAGCAGTACTTC. This chain connects TRBV18 to TRBJ2-7; TRBD1 is a possible D gene (6 bases). The CDR3 contains 16 residues. Between the trimmed V and J ends, which lost 3 bases and 1 base, there was a span of 16 bases. Germline V gene data show CDR1 as KGHSH and CDR2 as LQKENI.

The rearrangement joins TRBV4-1 to TRBJ2-2; 7 positions match TRBD1. The CDR3 has 14 amino acids. Losses at the gene ends were 9 bases for V and 4 bases for J; bases not matched to a gene: 8. Germline lookup yields CDR1 MGHRA and CDR2 YSYEKL. The CDR3 region has the DNA TGCGCCAGTAATCTAAACAGGGGCACCGGGGAGCTGTTTTTT. This translates into CASNLNRGTGELFF.

As to this clone: This specimen includes other DNA sequences encoding the same CDR3. The chain employs TRBV28 and TRBJ2-3; D is perhaps TRBD2 (5 bases). V shed 2 bases and J shed 0 bases, with 6 bases lying between them. The CDR3 runs to 14 residues. The germline gives CDR1 MDHEN, CDR2 SYDVKM. CDR3 protein: CASSLGGSTDTQYF. The CDR3 DNA reads as TGTGCCAGCAGTTTAGGCGGGAGCACAGATACGCAGTATTTT. Using reference TRBV28 and TRBJ2-3 for the parts outside the CDR3, the full variable domain is DVKVTQSSRYLVKRTGEKVFLECVQDMDHENMFWYRQDPGLGLRLIYFSYDVKMKEKGDIPEGYSVSREKKERFSLILESASTNQTSMYLCASSLGGSTDTQYFGPGTRLTVL.

The chain combines TRBV27 with TRBJ2-7; 9 positions match TRBD2. From germline, CDR1 is MNHEY and CDR2 SMNVEV (reference sequence). The CDR3 has 16 amino acids. V lost 4 bases to trimming and J lost 1 base; unmatched junction nucleotides: 8. The CDR3 bases are TGTGCCAGCAGTTCCGGGACTAGCTTGGGGTCCTACGAGCAGTACTTC. Protein product: CASSSGTSLGSYEQYF.

V usage is TRBV5-6 and J usage is TRBJ2-7; 12 nucleotides agree with TRBD1. V gave up 0 bases and J gave up 3 bases; unmatched junction bases: 4. Germline values: CDR1 SGHDT, CDR2 YYEEEE. The CDR3 extends over 16 amino acids. The CDR3 loop reads CASSLAGDRGLYEQYF. In DNA, the CDR3 is TGTGCCAGCAGCTTGGCGGGGGACAGGGGGCTCTACGAGCAGTACTTC.

This clone was recorded a few times. The chain has TRBV7-9 and TRBJ2-1; weak D call: TRBD1 (5 bases). Trimming cost V 1 base and J 5 bases, with 6 bases left between them. This CDR3 is built from 13 residues. CDR1 is SEHNR, CDR2 FQNEAQ, per germline (reference sequence). The CDR3 coding sequence is TGTGCCAGCAGCTTAGTACAGGACAATGAGCAGTTCTTC. Its protein product is CASSLVQDNEQFF.

This sequence joins TRBV7-8 and TRBJ2-2; D not certain. In germline, CDR1 is SGHVS, CDR2 FQNEAQ. There are 13 residues in the CDR3. The V end lost 4 bases, the J end lost 6 bases, and 9 bases lay between the germline ends. The CDR3 DNA is TGTGCCAGCAGCTCATATATAGCCGGGGAGCTGTTTTTT. It translates to CASSSYIAGELFF. Filled out from reference TRBV7-8 and TRBJ2-2, the complete variable domain reads GAGVSQSPRYKVAKRGQDVALRCDPISGHVSLFWYQQALGQGPEFLTYFQNEAQLDKSGLPSDRFFAERPEGSVSTLKIQRTQQEDSAVYLCASSSYIAGELFFGEGSRLTVL.

The chain employs TRBV11-2 and TRBJ2-7, with 8 bases fitting TRBD1. The CDR3 has 15 residues. V lost 6 bases to trimming and J lost 2 bases; unmatched junction nucleotides: 9. In germline, CDR1 is SGHAT, CDR2 FQNNGV. The CDR3 coding sequence is TGTGCCAGCAGAATCCGGGACAGGACTACCTACGAGCAGTACTTC. Its protein product is CASRIRDRTTYEQYF.

J is TRBJ1-5 and V is TRBV28; 8 nucleotides line up with TRBD1. From germline, CDR1 is MDHEN and CDR2 SYDVKM. The CDR3 contains 16 residues. With 7 bases clipped from V and 1 base from J, the junction kept 9 bases outside the gene matches. CDR3 sequence reads: CASIALGTGSNQPQHF. The DNA of the CDR3 is TGTGCCAGCATCGCCCTAGGGACAGGAAGCAATCAGCCCCAGCATTTT. Variable domain in full (rest from reference TRBV28 and TRBJ1-5): DVKVTQSSRYLVKRTGEKVFLECVQDMDHENMFWYRQDPGLGLRLIYFSYDVKMKEKGDIPEGYSVSREKKERFSLILESASTNQTSMYLCASIALGTGSNQPQHFGDGTRLSIL.

This chain joins TRBV5-1 and TRBJ2-5; 9 positions match TRBD2. The J segment lost 4 bases and the V segment lost 0 bases, leaving 7 bases of the junction unmatched. In germline, CDR1 is SGHRS, CDR2 YFSETQ. The CDR3 runs to 16 residues. CDR3 region: CASSLEGGRAGETQYF. The CDR3 DNA follows: TGCGCCAGCAGCTTGGAAGGCGGGAGGGCCGGAGAGACCCAGTACTTC.

CDR3 loop: CASSPDPGTNNSPLHF. The CDR3 bases are TGTGCCAGCAGCCCTGACCCCGGGACAAATAATTCACCCCTCCACTTT. J is TRBJ1-6 and V is TRBV9; the D gene is possibly TRBD1 (6 bases). Trimming took off 4 bases at V and 5 bases at J, with 16 bases between the two ends. There are 16 residues in the CDR3. Germline V gene sequence: CDR1 SGDLS, CDR2 YYNGEE.

The chain combines TRBV30 with TRBJ2-1, with 13 bases that match TRBD2. The V segment lost 1 base and the J segment 3 bases; nucleotides outside the gene matches: 3. Germline V lookup: CDR1 GTSNPN, CDR2 SVGIG (reference sequence). The CDR3 has 16 amino acids. The CDR3 region is CAWSAGTSGVYNEQFF. The CDR3 DNA reads as TGTGCCTGGAGTGCCGGGACTAGCGGGGTCTACAATGAGCAGTTCTTC.

This sequence joins TRBV5-1 and TRBJ2-2; 9 bases are shared with TRBD1. With 2 bases clipped from V and 4 bases from J, the junction kept 6 bases outside the gene matches. The CDR3 extends over 16 amino acids. From germline, CDR1 is SGHRS and CDR2 YFSETQ. Here the CDR3 reads CASSLGTGRITGELFF. Here the CDR3 DNA reads TGCGCCAGCAGCTTAGGGACAGGGCGAATCACCGGGGAGCTGTTTTTT.

This chain uses TRBV4-1 with TRBJ1-2; a possible D gene is TRBD1 (5 bases). Germline V gene lookup returns CDR1 MGHRA and CDR2 YSYEKL. CDR3 length equals 13 residues. The V and J ends lost 1 base and 6 bases respectively, with 9 bases between them. CDR3 coding DNA: TGCGCCAGCAGCCAAGCAGGGTATAATGGCTACACCTTC. Residues: CASSQAGYNGYTF.

V gene TRBV6-6 combines with J gene TRBJ2-7; TRBD1 aligns across 7 bases. V shed 8 bases, J shed 4 bases, and the junction held 5 bases outside the gene matches. The CDR3 totals 12 residues. Germline CDR1 MNHNY, CDR2 SVGAGI (reference sequence). CDR3: CASRIQGYEQYF. CDR3 in DNA: TGTGCCAGCCGAATACAGGGGTACGAGCAGTACTTC.

The chain has TRBV19 and TRBJ2-1, with 8 bases aligning to TRBD2. From germline, CDR1 is LNHDA and CDR2 SQIVND (reference sequence). CDR3 size: 15 residues. V lost 4 bases to trimming and J lost 2 bases; unmatched junction nucleotides: 4. CDR3 in amino acids: CASSTQLAAYNEQFF. CDR3 coding DNA: TGTGCCAGTAGTACCCAACTAGCGGCCTACAATGAGCAGTTCTTC.

The chain links TRBV27 to TRBJ2-3; TRBD2 aligns across 10 bases. With V trimmed by 5 bases and J by 3 bases, 5 bases remained unmatched. The V gene's germline CDR1 is MNHEY and CDR2 SMNVEV (reference sequence). This CDR3 has 15 amino acids. The CDR3 region has the DNA TGTGCCAGCAGTCACCTAGCGGGAGTAACAGATACGCAGTATTTT. Translating gives CASSHLAGVTDTQYF.

The gene calls are TRBV18 and TRBJ1-1; 8 bases fit TRBD1. J gave up 1 base and V 4 bases, and 5 bases lay outside the gene matches. CDR1 and CDR2 (germline): KGHSH, LQKENI. This CDR3 has 15 residues. CDR3 nucleotides: TGTGCCAGCTCACACCAACAGGGGGGGAACACTGAAGCTTTCTTT. It translates to CASSHQQGGNTEAFF.